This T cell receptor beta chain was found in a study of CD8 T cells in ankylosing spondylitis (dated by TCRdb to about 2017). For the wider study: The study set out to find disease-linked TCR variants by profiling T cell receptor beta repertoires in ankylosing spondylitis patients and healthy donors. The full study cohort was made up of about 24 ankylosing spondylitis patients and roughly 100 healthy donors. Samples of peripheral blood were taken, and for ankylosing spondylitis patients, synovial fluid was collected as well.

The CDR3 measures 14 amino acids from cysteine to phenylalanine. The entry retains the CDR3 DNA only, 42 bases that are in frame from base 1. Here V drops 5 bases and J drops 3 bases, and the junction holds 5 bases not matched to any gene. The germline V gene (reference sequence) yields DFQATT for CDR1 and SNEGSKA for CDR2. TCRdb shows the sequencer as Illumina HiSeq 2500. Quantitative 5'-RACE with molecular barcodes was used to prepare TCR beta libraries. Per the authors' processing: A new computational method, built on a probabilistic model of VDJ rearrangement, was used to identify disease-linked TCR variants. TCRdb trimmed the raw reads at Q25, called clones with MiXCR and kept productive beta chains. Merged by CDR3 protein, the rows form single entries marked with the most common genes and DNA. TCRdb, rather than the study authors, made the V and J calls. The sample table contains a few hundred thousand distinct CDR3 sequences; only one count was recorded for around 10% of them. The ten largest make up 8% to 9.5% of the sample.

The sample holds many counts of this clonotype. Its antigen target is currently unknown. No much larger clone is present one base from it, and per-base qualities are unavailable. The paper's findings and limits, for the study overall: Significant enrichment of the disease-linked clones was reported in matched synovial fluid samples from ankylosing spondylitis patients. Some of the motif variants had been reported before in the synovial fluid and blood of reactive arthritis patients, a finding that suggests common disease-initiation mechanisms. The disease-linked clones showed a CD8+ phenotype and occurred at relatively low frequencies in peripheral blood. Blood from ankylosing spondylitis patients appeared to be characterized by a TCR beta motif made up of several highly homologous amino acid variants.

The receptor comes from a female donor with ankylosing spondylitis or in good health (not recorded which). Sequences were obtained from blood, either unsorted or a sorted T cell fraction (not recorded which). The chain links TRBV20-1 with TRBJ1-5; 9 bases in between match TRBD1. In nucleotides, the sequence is TGCAGTGCTCACGGGACAGGGAACAATCAGCCCCAGCATTTT. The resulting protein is CSAHGTGNNQPQHF.